What follows is one T cell receptor beta chain and its context. Its specificity is not known. These data originate in a study of shared clonotypes between healthy human individuals. DNA from unsorted PBMC was sequenced on ten immunoSEQ deep assay plates. Using immunoSEQ multiplex PCR, the repertoire was profiled, and TCRdb retains in-frame clones only, with some absent. The sample carries some 510,000 clones, 75% to 85% recorded once. Germline V gene data show CDR1 as SGHDN and CDR2 as FVKESK. CDR3 length: 13 amino acids. Trimming cost V 1 base and J 8 bases, with 8 bases left between them. Overall study findings and caveats: Sampling included only blood; tissue repertoires likely differ.

The source is a woman between 40 and 55 years old in good health. Some clones in this sample may be carry-over from other donors' samples. The rearrangement joins TRBV14 to TRBJ2-2, with D perhaps matching TRBD2 (5 bases). Sequencing was done on a sample of PBMCs. CDR3 loop: CASSQVLAGELFF. CDR3 sequence (DNA): TGTGCCAGCAGCCAAGTCCTAGCTGGGGAGCTGTTTTTT.